A selection of T cell receptor beta chains follows, all from one sample in a study of post-analysis software for immune sequencing data. Each CDR3 protein gets one entry after TCRdb re-called the PCR reads with MiXCR. The data contain 750,000 to 900,000 distinct CDR3 sequences, about half of them seen just once; the ten biggest clones take up 4.9%. Sample: blood. Receptors originate from a girl aged 5 to 17 with multiple sclerosis. Both conserved end residues are part of each CDR3. A D gene is named only where the DNA matches it firmly. Some rows have no size entry. The others give once, few or many, or a class for an expanded clone.

v_gene: TRBV30
abundance: .
j_gene: TRBJ2-1
d_gene: .
CDR3aa: CAWRAIGGNEQFF

v_gene: TRBV4-2
abundance: .
j_gene: TRBJ2-3
d_gene: TRBD2
CDR3aa: CASSQSASGRPTDTQYF

v_gene: TRBV20-1
abundance: .
j_gene: .
d_gene: TRBD2
CDR3aa: CSARHRDYNYEQYF

v_gene: TRBV7-9
abundance: .
j_gene: .
d_gene: TRBD1
CDR3aa: CASSLADRATKNIQYF

v_gene: TRBV13
abundance: .
j_gene: TRBJ1-1
d_gene: .
CDR3aa: CASSSRSQNTEAFF

v_gene: TRBV10-3
abundance: few
j_gene: TRBJ2-7
d_gene: TRBD2
CDR3aa: CAISGMGTSGTTGDEQYF

v_gene: TRBV5-1
abundance: few
j_gene: TRBJ2-7
d_gene: TRBD2
CDR3aa: CASSPQSGGTNYYEQYF

v_gene: TRBV18
abundance: .
j_gene: TRBJ1-5
d_gene: .
CDR3aa: CASSLTAKPQHF

v_gene: TRBV9
abundance: once
j_gene: TRBJ2-3
d_gene: TRBD2
CDR3aa: CARSVAGGPSTDTQYF

v_gene: TRBV7-9
abundance: few
j_gene: TRBJ1-1
d_gene: TRBD1
CDR3aa: CASSLGTGWAFF

v_gene: TRBV27
abundance: few
j_gene: TRBJ2-5
d_gene: TRBD2
CDR3aa: CASSPMGSGIVGETQYF

v_gene: TRBV12-3/TRBV12-4
abundance: .
j_gene: TRBJ1-1
d_gene: .
CDR3aa: CASTLRWSEAFF

v_gene: TRBV4-3
abundance: few
j_gene: TRBJ2-3
d_gene: .
CDR3aa: CASSQVLRGTDTQYF

v_gene: TRBV4-1
abundance: .
j_gene: TRBJ1-5
d_gene: .
CDR3aa: CASSQVGVEQPQHF

v_gene: TRBV9
abundance: few
j_gene: TRBJ2-3
d_gene: TRBD1
CDR3aa: CASSVDWDRGRDTQYF

v_gene: TRBV20-1
abundance: .
j_gene: TRBJ1-1
d_gene: .
CDR3aa: CSARRTNAEAFF

v_gene: TRBV7-6
abundance: few
j_gene: TRBJ2-7
d_gene: .
CDR3aa: CASSLVPDSTYEQYF

v_gene: TRBV29-1
abundance: few
j_gene: TRBJ1-2
d_gene: TRBD1
CDR3aa: CSVEGDFRDRGYGYTF

v_gene: TRBV9
abundance: once
j_gene: TRBJ2-1
d_gene: TRBD2
CDR3aa: CASSVRSTSGSNEQFF

v_gene: TRBV27
abundance: .
j_gene: TRBJ1-5
d_gene: .
CDR3aa: CASSPRYSNQPQHF

v_gene: TRBV20-1
abundance: few
j_gene: TRBJ1-4
d_gene: .
CDR3aa: CSARGPQGGEKLFF

v_gene: TRBV12-5
abundance: .
j_gene: TRBJ1-2
d_gene: .
CDR3aa: CASGVQGDGGFTF

v_gene: TRBV7-6
abundance: few
j_gene: TRBJ2-7
d_gene: .
CDR3aa: CASSLGGAPIYEQYF

v_gene: TRBV20-1
abundance: .
j_gene: TRBJ2-3
d_gene: .
CDR3aa: CSAEVSTDTQYF

v_gene: TRBV20-1
abundance: .
j_gene: TRBJ2-7
d_gene: .
CDR3aa: CSARDHIPEDYEQYF

v_gene: TRBV12-3/TRBV12-4
abundance: .
j_gene: TRBJ1-2
d_gene: .
CDR3aa: CASRPPGRDGYTF

v_gene: TRBV14
abundance: .
j_gene: TRBJ2-4
d_gene: .
CDR3aa: CASSLRRERNIQYF

v_gene: TRBV6-5
abundance: few
j_gene: TRBJ2-1
d_gene: TRBD2
CDR3aa: CASSYTGLAGDEQFF

v_gene: TRBV12-3/TRBV12-4
abundance: .
j_gene: TRBJ1-2
d_gene: TRBD1
CDR3aa: CASSSPGQGADGYTF

v_gene: TRBV7-8
abundance: .
j_gene: TRBJ1-2
d_gene: TRBD1
CDR3aa: CASSPDRFTNYGHTF

v_gene: TRBV7-6
abundance: .
j_gene: TRBJ2-3
d_gene: .
CDR3aa: CASSAGYADTQYF

v_gene: TRBV18
abundance: .
j_gene: TRBJ2-5
d_gene: TRBD2
CDR3aa: CASSTSGSNGETQYF

v_gene: TRBV7-2
abundance: .
j_gene: TRBJ2-1
d_gene: TRBD1
CDR3aa: CASSRTGGEQFF

v_gene: TRBV29-1
abundance: .
j_gene: TRBJ2-3
d_gene: .
CDR3aa: CSVEDGGSYTDTQYF

v_gene: TRBV12-3/TRBV12-4
abundance: .
j_gene: TRBJ2-1
d_gene: .
CDR3aa: CASWGKGLVNEQFF

v_gene: TRBV20-1
abundance: .
j_gene: TRBJ2-1
d_gene: .
CDR3aa: CSVKVAGSYNEQFF

v_gene: TRBV20-1
abundance: .
j_gene: TRBJ2-7
d_gene: .
CDR3aa: CSARDPGLTWGEQYF

v_gene: TRBV7-9
abundance: few
j_gene: TRBJ1-2
d_gene: .
CDR3aa: CASSLLGAATINYGYTF

v_gene: TRBV4-2
abundance: few
j_gene: TRBJ1-4
d_gene: .
CDR3aa: CASSQDPGVDEKLFF

v_gene: TRBV9
abundance: .
j_gene: TRBJ2-7
d_gene: .
CDR3aa: CASSTGWGIYEQYF

v_gene: TRBV29-1
abundance: .
j_gene: TRBJ1-5
d_gene: .
CDR3aa: CSVELQGGSNQPQHF

v_gene: TRBV12-3/TRBV12-4
abundance: .
j_gene: TRBJ1-4
d_gene: .
CDR3aa: CASSPRSEKLFF

v_gene: TRBV6-1
abundance: .
j_gene: TRBJ1-2
d_gene: .
CDR3aa: CASSEAGEPNYGYTF

v_gene: TRBV4-3
abundance: .
j_gene: TRBJ2-7
d_gene: .
CDR3aa: CASSQDSGAEQYF

v_gene: TRBV28
abundance: few
j_gene: TRBJ2-5
d_gene: TRBD1
CDR3aa: CASSQGTGVGGETQYF

v_gene: TRBV29-1
abundance: few
j_gene: TRBJ2-1
d_gene: .
CDR3aa: CSVGPSNEQFF

v_gene: TRBV27
abundance: .
j_gene: TRBJ2-7
d_gene: TRBD1
CDR3aa: CTSSMKTGTVYEQYF

v_gene: TRBV7-2
abundance: .
j_gene: TRBJ2-3
d_gene: .
CDR3aa: CASSLSWGTGVADTQYF

v_gene: TRBV4-1
abundance: .
j_gene: TRBJ2-1
d_gene: .
CDR3aa: CASSHGERHSYNEQFF

v_gene: TRBV7-2
abundance: .
j_gene: TRBJ2-7
d_gene: .
CDR3aa: CASSLLAGLLIAGEQYF

v_gene: TRBV28
abundance: few
j_gene: TRBJ1-2
d_gene: .
CDR3aa: CASSFGSGSNYGYTF